Listed below are T cell receptor beta chains from one sample, sequenced in a study of blood T cells in healthy people across ages. TCRdb reprocessed the 5' RACE reads via MiXCR and lists one record per CDR3 protein. The sample lists around 790,000 distinct CDR3 sequences, under 45% occurring once. Material for sequencing was blood. The receptors stem from a man aged 55 to 69 in good health. The conserved cysteine and the conserved F or W are not part of the CDR3 here. Fields, in order: CDR3 protein, V gene.

CDR3: ACSVGTGPTDTQY; V: TRBV9
CDR3: ASSHQGSRETQY; V: TRBV27
CDR3: SARADESIQY; V: TRBV20-1
CDR3: AIRGNTDTQY; V: TRBV10-3
CDR3: AISESKEGQPYGYT; V: TRBV10-3
CDR3: ASSFTEWQTEKLF; V: TRBV5-1
CDR3: ASTLAQGSDEQY; V: TRBV28
CDR3: ASSASFSYNEQF; V: TRBV10-2
CDR3: ASSQEQGNLYGYT; V: TRBV4-2
CDR3: ASSLVVTSGGDTQY; V: TRBV7-2
CDR3: ASSPLHILAAYNEQF; V: TRBV11-3
CDR3: ASSQDLTSGRTQY; V: TRBV4-2
CDR3: ASSLGSPTDTQY; V: TRBV14
CDR3: ASRGTEPSYEQY; V: TRBV25-1